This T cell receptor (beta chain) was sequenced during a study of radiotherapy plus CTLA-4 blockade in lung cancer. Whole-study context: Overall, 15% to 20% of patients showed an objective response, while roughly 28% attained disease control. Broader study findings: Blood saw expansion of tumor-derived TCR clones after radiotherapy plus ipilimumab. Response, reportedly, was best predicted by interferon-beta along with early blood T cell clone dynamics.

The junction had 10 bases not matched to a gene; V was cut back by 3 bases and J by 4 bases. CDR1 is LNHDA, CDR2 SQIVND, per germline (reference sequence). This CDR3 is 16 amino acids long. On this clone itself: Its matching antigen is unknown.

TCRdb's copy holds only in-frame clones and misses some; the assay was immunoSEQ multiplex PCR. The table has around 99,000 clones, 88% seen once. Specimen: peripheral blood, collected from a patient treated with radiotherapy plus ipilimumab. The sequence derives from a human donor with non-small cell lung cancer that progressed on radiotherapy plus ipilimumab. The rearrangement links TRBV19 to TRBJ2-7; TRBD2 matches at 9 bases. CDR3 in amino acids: CASSIFPSGRLYEQYF. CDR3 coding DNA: TGTGCCAGTAGTATTTTTCCCAGCGGGAGGCTTTACGAGCAGTACTTC.